The sequence of this T cell receptor beta chain was determined in a study of Ad26.COV2.S vaccination and SARS-CoV-2 variants. Overall study: Intramuscular Ad26.COV2.S at 5x10^10 or 1x10^11 viral particles.

Here immunoSEQ multiplex PCR was the method, and the copy in TCRdb shows in-frame clones only, minus some. The data contain 350,000 to 450,000 clones, around 89% of them singletons. Described treatment: some 20 received Ad26.COV2.S at low or high dose, single or two shots; 5 received placebo; per-sample allocation not given. After the first vaccine or placebo injection, samples were drawn on day 63. It was an adult aged 18-55 years in Boston who was the donor. Whole-study findings and limits: Analyses that measured TCR breadth and depth may have underestimated total T cell responses. Non-spike TCR breadth showed similarity between vaccine and placebo recipients.

As to this clone: Antigen unknown.

The TCR was taken from a person between 18 and 60 years old who received the Ad26.COV2.S COVID-19 vaccine or a placebo. The source material was peripheral blood, sampled in a trial of Ad26.COV2.S vaccine versus placebo.

The DNA of the CDR3 is TGTGCCAGCAGTTTAACCCAGGGGGGACAGCCCCAGCATTTT. Its translation: CASSLTQGGQPQHF. This chain joins TRBV28 and TRBJ1-5, with 7 positions matching TRBD1. CDR1 is MDHEN, CDR2 SYDVKM, per germline. The length of the CDR3 is 14 residues. V lost 2 bases, J lost 7 bases, and 5 bases stayed unmatched.